These 26 T cell receptor beta chains were sequenced from one sample in a study of blood T cell repertoires in COVID-19. TCRdb's copy holds only in-frame clones and misses some; the assay was immunoSEQ multiplex PCR. The sample has 180,000 or so clones; 65% to 85% are singletons. The sample taken for sequencing was peripheral blood. These receptors were obtained from a human donor with acute or convalescent COVID-19. The donor label of this sample is uncertain.

The rearrangement joins TRBV5-1 to TRBJ2-2; perhaps TRBD1 as D (5 bases). With 0 bases removed from V and 6 bases from J, the gap between germline ends came to 15 bases. This CDR3 has 16 amino acids. Germline lookup yields CDR1 SGHRS and CDR2 YFSETQ. CDR3 region: CASSLGGRDVAGELFF. DNA of the CDR3: TGCGCCAGCAGCTTGGGAGGCAGGGATGTAGCCGGGGAGCTGTTTTTT.

The V and J genes are TRBV6-5 and TRBJ1-5, with D uncertain. Trimming took 7 bases from V and 1 from J, leaving 14 bases between them. Per the germline V gene, CDR1 is MNHEY and CDR2 is SVGAGI. The CDR3 covers 15 residues. The CDR3 DNA reads as TGTGCCAGCACCGCCGCTTGGGCGAGCAATCAGCCCCAGCATTTT. It specifies CASTAAWASNQPQHF.

This clone was picked up one time. This chain joins TRBV28 and TRBJ2-3; 11 bases match TRBD2. Germline V gene lookup returns CDR1 MDHEN and CDR2 SYDVKM. The junction had 9 bases not matched to a gene; V was cut back by 3 bases and J by 13 bases. The CDR3 consists of 14 residues. The CDR3, as DNA: TGTGCCAGCAGTTTCGGGACTAGCGGTATAACGAAGTATTTT. Its translation is CASSFGTSGITKYF. The entire variable domain, with the rest obtained from reference TRBV28 and TRBJ2-3, is as follows: DVKVTQSSRYLVKRTGEKVFLECVQDMDHENMFWYRQDPGLGLRLIYFSYDVKMKEKGDIPEGYSVSREKKERFSLILESASTNQTSMYLCASSFGTSGITKYFGPGTRLTVL.

The CDR3: CAARDFLHYEQYF. The CDR3 DNA reads as TGTGCCGCCCGGGACTTCCTCCACTACGAGCAGTACTTC. The rearrangement links TRBV28 to TRBJ2-7, with D possibly matching TRBD2 (6 bases). Germline V gives CDR1 MDHEN, CDR2 SYDVKM. The CDR3 is 13 amino acids. Trimming took off 11 bases at V and 3 bases at J, with 17 bases between the two ends.

This clone turned up a few times. The gene calls are TRBV6-1 and TRBJ1-2; D perhaps matches TRBD1 (5 bases). Germline V gene lookup returns CDR1 MNHNS and CDR2 SASEGT. V shed 0 bases and J shed 4 bases, with 15 bases lying between them. The CDR3 loop spans 16 amino acids. The CDR3 is CASSEALMRGLYGYTF. The DNA of the CDR3 is TGTGCCAGCAGTGAAGCGCTAATGCGGGGCCTCTATGGCTACACCTTC.

The chain joins TRBV7-3 to TRBJ2-5, with TRBD1 identical over 10 bases. CDR1 and CDR2 from the germline V gene are SGHTA and FQGTGA. This CDR3 comprises 15 residues. J gave up 4 bases and V 5 bases, and 7 bases lay outside the gene matches. DNA for the CDR3: TGTGCCAGCAGCGAGGGACAGGGGTTGGGAGAGACCCAGTACTTC. Amino acids: CASSEGQGLGETQYF.

The sample holds one count of this clone. The chain joins TRBV9 to TRBJ1-2; TRBD1 matches at 7 bases. Germline CDR1 and CDR2: SGDLS and YYNGEE. After removal of 3 bases from V and 1 base from J, the junction contained 6 bases not matched to a gene. This CDR3 has 15 amino acids. CDR3 sequence: CASSGRDSFNYGYTF. The CDR3 bases are TGTGCCAGCAGCGGAAGGGACAGCTTTAACTATGGCTACACCTTC.

This chain uses TRBV5-1 with TRBJ2-1; TRBD2 aligns across 10 bases. There are 17 residues in the CDR3. With V trimmed by 4 bases and J by 0 bases, 7 bases remained unmatched. Germline V gives CDR1 SGHRS, CDR2 YFSETQ. The CDR3 is CASSPGLADSSYNEQFF. In nucleotides, the CDR3 is TGCGCCAGCAGCCCCGGACTAGCGGATAGCTCCTACAATGAGCAGTTCTTC.

The V call is TRBV19, the J call TRBJ1-5; weak D call: TRBD1 (6 bases). The CDR3 has 15 residues. Germline CDR1 is LNHDA and CDR2 is SQIVND (reference sequence). V dropped 3 bases and J dropped 4 bases, with 13 bases sitting between them. The CDR3 DNA is TGTGCCAGTAGTATGGAGCAGGGGTGGAATCAGCCCCAGCATTTT. Protein sequence: CASSMEQGWNQPQHF.

V gene TRBV15 combines with J gene TRBJ1-4; D is uncertain. CDR3 length: 13 residues. V lost 5 bases to trimming and J lost 3 bases, with 7 bases between them. The germline CDR1 and CDR2 sequences are LNHNV and YYDKDF (reference sequence). CDR3 DNA: TGTGCCACCAGCGCGGGAGCTAATGAAAAACTGTTTTTT. Its translation is CATSAGANEKLFF.

This rearrangement joins TRBV21-1 to TRBJ2-5; the table's TRBD2 call for D was not verified on the DNA. TRBV21-1 corresponds to a pseudogene. The CDR3 extends over 14 amino acids. CDR3 in DNA: TGTGCCAGCAGCCTTGGGAACCGCGGGGGGACCCAGTACTTC. It codes for CASSLGNRGGTQYF.

A few counts support this clone. The final CDR3 position lacks the conserved phenylalanine or tryptophan, pointing to a likely read error. It is unclear where the CDR3 begins or ends on the DNA, so no DNA is shown, and the CDR3 is as TCRdb lists it. The rearrangement joins TRBV10-1 to TRBJ2-7; the D segment call TRBD1 is taken from the table without a DNA check. Germline loops: CDR1 WNHNN, CDR2 SYGVQD (reference sequence). The CDR3 numbers 15 amino acids, ends counted. This CDR3 reads CASSEVTKRTGGTPR.

The J gene is TRBJ2-2, the V gene TRBV7-9, with TRBD2 as a possible D gene (6 bases). The germline V gene encodes CDR1 SEHNR and CDR2 FQNEAQ (reference sequence). The CDR3 spans 15 residues. Trimming pared 1 base from V and 4 bases from J, leaving 10 bases between. CDR3 region: CASSLVLASTGELFF. The CDR3, as DNA: TGTGCCAGCAGCTTAGTCCTAGCGAGCACCGGGGAGCTGTTTTTT.

The V and J genes are TRBV6-5 and TRBJ2-7; 9 nucleotides line up with TRBD2. V trimming: 8 bases; J trimming: 3 bases; junction bases outside the gene matches: 8. This CDR3 spans 14 amino acids. CDR1 and CDR2 (germline): MNHEY, SVGAGI. CDR3 nucleotide sequence: TGTGCCAGCGATCGGGCTAGCGGGAACTACGAGCAGTACTTC. It translates to CASDRASGNYEQYF.

The chain carries TRBV14 and TRBJ2-2; D is ambiguous. The CDR3 totals 17 residues. Germline V CDR1 and CDR2: SGHDN, FVKESK. V shed 0 bases and J shed 1 base, with 12 bases lying between them. CDR3: CASSQDSLPLNTGELFF. CDR3 nucleotide sequence: TGTGCCAGCAGCCAAGACAGTCTTCCCCTGAACACCGGGGAGCTGTTTTTT.

V and J are TRBV7-2 and TRBJ2-5, with 12 bases fitting TRBD2. The CDR3 sequence is 16 residues long. The germline CDR1 and CDR2 sequences are SGHTA and FQGNSA. J was trimmed by 5 bases and V by 5 bases; bases with no gene match: 9. The CDR3 is CASSRAGTSGRETQYF. As DNA, the CDR3 is TGTGCCAGCAGCCGGGCCGGGACTAGCGGGCGGGAGACCCAGTACTTC.

CDR3 loop: CASMDPGGVYEQYF. CDR3 nucleotides: TGCGCCAGCATGGACCCCGGGGGGGTCTACGAGCAGTACTTC. This rearrangement joins TRBV5-1 to TRBJ2-7, with TRBD2 matching over 8 bases. This CDR3 is built from 14 residues. V shed 6 bases, J shed 3 bases, and the junction held 8 bases outside the gene matches. In germline, CDR1 is SGHRS, CDR2 YFSETQ.

V is TRBV2 and J is TRBJ1-6; 9 bases fit TRBD1. There are 14 residues in the CDR3. Germline-derived CDR1 and CDR2 are SNHLY and FYNNEI. V trimming: 6 bases; J trimming: 10 bases; junction bases outside the gene matches: 7. The CDR3 DNA is TGTGCCAGCAGCCGGGACAGGGTATGGTCACCCCTCCACTTT. It yields the protein CASSRDRVWSPLHF.

The genes are TRBV27 and TRBJ1-5; no definite D call. V was pared by 4 bases and J by 7 bases, with 8 bases between. The CDR3 sequence is 12 residues long. CDR1 MNHEY and CDR2 SMNVEV come from the germline V gene (reference sequence). This CDR3 is CASSSIGQPQHF. In DNA form, the CDR3 reads TGTGCCAGCAGTTCCATCGGGCAGCCCCAGCATTTT.

The chain uses TRBV19 and TRBJ1-2; 8 bases agree with TRBD1. Germline V gene lookup returns CDR1 LNHDA and CDR2 SQIVND (reference sequence). CDR3 size: 13 residues. Unmatched junction bases numbered 5, after V lost 4 bases and J lost 7 bases. CDR3 sequence reads: CASSTTGGTGYTF. As DNA, the CDR3 is TGTGCCAGTAGTACTACAGGGGGTACTGGCTACACCTTC. The full variable domain, rest sourced from reference TRBV19 and TRBJ1-2, is DGGITQSPKYLFRKEGQNVTLSCEQNLNHDAMYWYRQDPGQGLRLIYYSQIVNDFQKGDIAEGYSVSREKKESFPLTVTSAQKNPTAFYLCASSTTGGTGYTFGSGTRLTVV.

For the CDR3, the DNA is TGTGCCAGCAGTTCACCTAGCGGGAGCTCCTACGAGCAGTACTTC. Its translation is CASSSPSGSSYEQYF. The rearrangement joins TRBV5-4 to TRBJ2-7, with 10 bases aligning to TRBD2. This CDR3 has 15 residues. Trimming removed 5 bases from V and 0 bases from J; junction bases left unmatched: 5. Per germline, CDR1 SGHNT and CDR2 YYREEE (reference sequence).

The chain joins TRBV6-2 or TRBV6-3 to TRBJ2-7, with D possibly being TRBD1 (6 bases). The CDR3 totals 16 residues. V dropped 5 bases and J dropped 3 bases, with 20 bases sitting between them. Germline loops: CDR1 MNHEY, CDR2 SVGEGT. CDR3 in amino acids: CASSSKGEVTYYEQYF. CDR3 DNA: TGTGCCAGCAGTAGCAAGGGGGAAGTAACCTACTACGAGCAGTACTTC.

CDR3 amino acids: CASSMVFGVGANVLTF. CDR3 nucleotides: TGTGCCAGTAGTATGGTCTTCGGGGTTGGGGCCAACGTCCTGACTTTC. The chain recombines TRBV19 with TRBJ2-6, with a weak D call TRBD2 (5 bases). The V end lost 3 bases, the J end lost 3 bases, and 12 bases lay between the germline ends. CDR1 is LNHDA and CDR2 is SQIVND in the germline V gene (reference sequence). There are 16 residues in the CDR3.

The chain carries TRBV3-1 (or the pseudogene TRBV3-2) and TRBJ1-5; 7 positions agree with TRBD1. Germline V gene data show CDR1 as LGHDT and CDR2 as YNNKEL (reference sequence). V dropped 6 bases and J dropped 9; count of bases not matched to a gene: 14. CDR3 size: 15 residues. The CDR3 DNA reads as TGTGCCAGCAGTCCCGGGACAGCCTTTCTTGGGCCCCAGCATTTT. Translating it yields CASSPGTAFLGPQHF.

V gene TRBV7-8 combines with J gene TRBJ2-7, with a weak D call TRBD1 (5 bases). Germline CDR1 SGHVS, CDR2 FQNEAQ. The CDR3 has 14 residues. Trimming cost V 5 bases and J 0 bases, with 11 bases left between them. The CDR3 DNA reads TGTGCCAGCAGCCCCCGGACATTCTCCTACGAGCAGTACTTC. Translating gives CASSPRTFSYEQYF.

The V call is TRBV28, the J call TRBJ2-1, with D possibly TRBD2 on 6 matching bases. V lost 4 bases and J lost 0, with 16 bases in between. The CDR3 length is 17 residues. Germline values: CDR1 MDHEN, CDR2 SYDVKM. The CDR3 sequence: CASSSSSVGSSYNEQFF. The DNA for the CDR3 is TGTGCCAGCAGTTCCTCTAGCGTAGGGAGCTCCTACAATGAGCAGTTCTTC.